Given below is one T cell receptor (beta chain) in context. The V and J ends lost 5 bases and 0 bases, in that order; junction bases with no gene match: 2. The CDR3 loop spans 13 amino acids. Germline assignment: CDR1 SGHTS and CDR2 YDEGEE. This sample stems from a study of blood T cell repertoires in COVID-19. Data came from immunoSEQ multiplex PCR; TCRdb stores just in-frame clones and leaves some out. The sample contains approximately 250,000 clones, 86% of which appear only once. Sequenced material: peripheral blood. The sequence derives from a man aged 30 to 39 who had recovered from COVID-19. The chain couples TRBV5-8 to TRBJ2-7, with 7 nucleotides matching TRBD1. The CDR3 sequence: CASSRTGSYEQYF. CDR3 coding DNA: TGTGCCAGCAGTAGGACAGGCTCCTACGAGCAGTACTTC.